The clone carrying this T cell receptor beta chain occurred a few times. Construction of TCR beta libraries relied on iRepertoire HTBI primers and on Arm-PCR targeting CDR3 regions. Each CDR3 protein is one row after TCRdb ran MiXCR on the multiplex PCR reads. This sample has 400,000 to 450,000 distinct CDR3 sequences, with about 20% found just once. These data are taken from a study of regulatory T cells in long-lasting Graves disease. The time point is: persistent/refractory GD, antithyroid drugs over 5 years with positive TRAb. Construction of the TCR library relied on RNA isolated from PBMCs. V lost 7 bases to trimming and J lost 4 bases, with 16 bases between them. Germline CDR1 reads SQVTM; CDR2 reads ANQGSEA. The CDR3 covers 14 residues.

The chain recombines TRBV29-1 with TRBJ2-2; D might be TRBD2 (6 bases). This TCR came from a female donor with Graves disease. The sequencing here drew on peripheral blood mononuclear cells (PBMCs), taken when the disease was refractory, from a patient treated with antithyroid drugs. The CDR3 nucleotides are TGCAGCGCCCCAGGTCCGGGGGTCACCGGGGAGCTGTTTTTT. Translating gives CSAPGPGVTGELFF.